A selection of T cell receptor beta chains follows, all from one sample in a study of cytomegalovirus exposure and HLA in healthy donors. This table comes from immunoSEQ multiplex PCR, and its TCRdb copy is limited to in-frame clones, with some not included. The sample includes about 150,000 clones, 70% to 85% of them seen just once. The sample comprised PBMCs. The origin of the receptors is a man younger than 45 in good health and CMV-seronegative. Both conserved end residues are part of each CDR3. D genes are given only for firm matches. Not every row has a clone size; where given, it reads once, few, many or a size class.

J: TRBJ2-1
D: TRBD2
size: once
V: TRBV5-6
DNA: TGTGCCAGCAGCTTGGTGACTAGCGGGGGGGCGAGCTCCTACAATGAGCAGTTCTTC
CDR3: CASSLVTSGGASSYNEQFF

J: TRBJ2-1
D: NA
size: once
V: TRBV20-1
DNA: TGCAGTGCTACGGACAATGAGCAGTTCTTC
CDR3: CSATDNEQFF

J: TRBJ2-2
D: NA
size: NA
V: TRBV11-2
DNA: TGTGCCAGCAGTTCTTATACTCAGGTGGGAGGCGGGGAGCTGTTTTTT
CDR3: CASSSYTQVGGGELFF

J: TRBJ1-2
D: NA
size: NA
V: TRBV28
DNA: TGTGCCAGCAGCCGGACAGCTAACTATGGCTACACCTTC
CDR3: CASSRTANYGYTF

J: TRBJ1-2
D: NA
size: NA
V: TRBV28
DNA: TGTGCCAGCAGTCCAGGGATCTATGGCTACACCTTC
CDR3: CASSPGIYGYTF

J: TRBJ2-3
D: TRBD2
size: NA
V: TRBV29-1
DNA: TGCAGCGTTGAAGTCCGGGGGGAACACACAGATACGCAGTATTTT
CDR3: CSVEVRGEHTDTQYF

J: TRBJ1-2
D: TRBD1
size: NA
V: TRBV5-4
DNA: TGTGCCAGCAGCAGACAGGGGGCCGGCTATGGCTACACCTTC
CDR3: CASSRQGAGYGYTF

J: TRBJ1-3
D: NA
size: NA
V: TRBV2
DNA: TGTGCCAGCGCAGGGGACTCTGGAAACACCATATATTTT
CDR3: CASAGDSGNTIYF

J: TRBJ2-3
D: TRBD1
size: NA
V: TRBV29-1
DNA: TGCAGCGTTGAAAGCAAGGGGGCAGATACGCACTATTTT
CDR3: CSVESKGADTHYF

J: TRBJ1-1
D: TRBD1
size: NA
V: TRBV11-3
DNA: TGTGCCAGCAGCTTAGTGGGACAGGAGAGAAGAGCTGAAGCTTTCTTT
CDR3: CASSLVGQERRAEAFF

J: TRBJ2-5
D: TRBD2
size: once
V: TRBV5-1
DNA: TGCGCCAGCAGCTTTTCGTCAGCGGGGCGAGGAGAGACCCAGTACTTC
CDR3: CASSFSSAGRGETQYF

J: TRBJ1-3
D: NA
size: once
V: TRBV7-2
DNA: TGTGCCAGCAGCTTAGACAGAGCTGGAAACACCATATATTTT
CDR3: CASSLDRAGNTIYF

J: TRBJ1-6
D: NA
size: NA
V: TRBV7-2
DNA: TGTGCCAGCAGCTTATCGGATAATTCACCCCTCCACTTT
CDR3: CASSLSDNSPLHF

J: TRBJ1-1
D: NA
size: NA
V: TRBV5-8
DNA: TGTGCCGCCGGGTGGGCAGGGTGGCTAACTGAAGCTTTCTTT
CDR3: CAAGWAGWLTEAFF

J: TRBJ1-2
D: NA
size: NA
V: TRBV19
DNA: TGTGCCAGTAGTCTGTCTCGCGGGGACTATGGCTACACCTTC
CDR3: CASSLSRGDYGYTF

J: TRBJ1-4
D: NA
size: few
V: TRBV28
DNA: TGTGCCAGCAGTTTTTCGGGAATTAATGAAAAACTGTTTTTT
CDR3: CASSFSGINEKLFF

J: TRBJ1-2
D: NA
size: NA
V: TRBV5-1
DNA: TGCGCCAGCAGCAACCAACCATCGGGTGGCTACACCTTC
CDR3: CASSNQPSGGYTF

J: TRBJ2-3
D: TRBD1
size: NA
V: TRBV19
DNA: TGTGCCAGTAGTTTCATGGGACAGCTCACAGATACGCAGTATTTT
CDR3: CASSFMGQLTDTQYF

J: TRBJ1-3
D: NA
size: NA
V: TRBV7-9
DNA: TGTGCCAGCAGCTTAGATGCGAGCCCTGGAAACACCATATATTTT
CDR3: CASSLDASPGNTIYF

J: TRBJ1-6
D: NA
size: NA
V: TRBV2
DNA: TGTGCCAGCAGTGAATATGCAGGGGCATCCTATAATTCACCCCTCAACTTT
CDR3: CASSEYAGASYNSPLNF

J: TRBJ1-1
D: TRBD1
size: few
V: TRBV20-1
DNA: TGCAGTGCTAAGGGACAGGAGCTTTGTTCCTTT
CDR3: CSAKGQELCSF

J: TRBJ2-2
D: TRBD1
size: once
V: TRBV2
DNA: TGTGCCAGCAGTCCGAACAGGGGGCCCGGGGAGCTGTTTTTT
CDR3: CASSPNRGPGELFF

J: TRBJ2-5
D: TRBD1
size: NA
V: TRBV6-5
DNA: TGTGCCAGCAGTCGATCGACAGGGGGGAAAGAGACCCAGTACTTC
CDR3: CASSRSTGGKETQYF

J: TRBJ2-5
D: TRBD2
size: NA
V: TRBV28
DNA: TGTGCCAGCAGTCCTAGCGGGGGGGCCCAAGAGACCCAGTACTTC
CDR3: CASSPSGGAQETQYF

J: TRBJ2-7
D: TRBD2
size: NA
V: TRBV5-1
DNA: TGCGCCAGCAGCTCCAGCGGGGGTATGTACGAGCAGTACTTC
CDR3: CASSSSGGMYEQYF

J: TRBJ1-5
D: NA
size: NA
V: TRBV10-3
DNA: TGTGCCACGCAAACAGCAGGGAGCAATCAGCCCCAGCATTTT
CDR3: CATQTAGSNQPQHF

J: TRBJ1-5
D: TRBD1
size: NA
V: TRBV9
DNA: TGTGCCAGCAGCGCGGGACAGGGGGTAAATCAGCCCCAGCATTTT
CDR3: CASSAGQGVNQPQHF

J: TRBJ2-1
D: TRBD2
size: NA
V: TRBV19
DNA: TGTGCCAGTAGTCTACGACTAGCGGGGGGGAATGAGCAGTTCTTC
CDR3: CASSLRLAGGNEQFF

J: TRBJ1-1
D: NA
size: NA
V: TRBV5-6
DNA: TGTGCCAGCAGCAGCACTAAAAGACCCCGAGGGACTGAAGCTTTCTTT
CDR3: CASSSTKRPRGTEAFF

J: TRBJ2-7
D: NA
size: NA
V: TRBV27
DNA: TGTGCCAGCAGCAAGACCGCAGTACAGGGGAGGACCTACGAGCAGTACTTC
CDR3: CASSKTAVQGRTYEQYF

J: TRBJ1-6
D: NA
size: NA
V: TRBV28
DNA: TGTGCCAGCACCCGGGGAGGGAAAGGGTCACCCCTCCACTTT
CDR3: CASTRGGKGSPLHF

J: TRBJ1-5
D: NA
size: NA
V: TRBV20-1
DNA: TGCAGTGCCAAGGACAATCAGCCCCAGAATTTT
CDR3: CSAKDNQPQNF

J: TRBJ2-5
D: TRBD1
size: NA
V: TRBV19
DNA: TGTGCCAGTAGTATAGAGACTGCCGGGACAGGGGCAGGAGAGACCCAGTACTTC
CDR3: CASSIETAGTGAGETQYF

J: TRBJ1-1
D: NA
size: NA
V: TRBV7-9
DNA: TGTGCCAGCAGCCCACTGGGCCACCCTGAAGCTTTCTTT
CDR3: CASSPLGHPEAFF

J: TRBJ2-7
D: NA
size: NA
V: TRBV27
DNA: TGTGCCAGCAGTTTGACGGGACTCAACTCCTACGAGCAGTACTTC
CDR3: CASSLTGLNSYEQYF

J: TRBJ2-5
D: TRBD1
size: NA
V: TRBV5-4
DNA: TGTGCCAGCAGCGGGGGACAGTTTAAAGGAGAGACCCAGTACTTC
CDR3: CASSGGQFKGETQYF

J: TRBJ1-2
D: TRBD1
size: NA
V: TRBV6-6
DNA: TGTGCCAGCAGCTCAGGACAGGACTATGGCTACACCTTC
CDR3: CASSSGQDYGYTF

J: TRBJ2-2
D: NA
size: NA
V: TRBV7-2
DNA: TGTGCCAGCAGCTTAGAGCTGGGGGGCACCGGGGAGCTGTTTTTT
CDR3: CASSLELGGTGELFF

J: TRBJ2-5
D: TRBD1
size: NA
V: TRBV4-3
DNA: TGCGCCAGCAGCCAAGATACAGGGGAAGAGACCCAGTACTTC
CDR3: CASSQDTGEETQYF

J: TRBJ1-2
D: NA
size: few
V: TRBV12-2
DNA: TGTGCAAGTCGCTCAACAAGACAGGGATTTGGCTACACCTTC
CDR3: CASRSTRQGFGYTF

J: TRBJ1-2
D: NA
size: once
V: TRBV14
DNA: TGTGCCAGCAGCCAAGTCGGGGGGCATGGCCCTAACTATGGCTACACCTTC
CDR3: CASSQVGGHGPNYGYTF

J: TRBJ1-5
D: NA
size: NA
V: TRBV2
DNA: TGTGCCAGCAGTCTGGATGGGAGTCAGCCCCAGCATTTT
CDR3: CASSLDGSQPQHF

J: TRBJ1-1
D: NA
size: NA
V: TRBV20-1
DNA: TGCAGTGCTAGCCCCCGCACTGAAGCTTTCTTT
CDR3: CSASPRTEAFF

J: TRBJ2-5
D: NA
size: NA
V: TRBV5-6
DNA: TGTGCCAGCAGCTTGGAGGACAGACAAGAGACCCAGTACTTC
CDR3: CASSLEDRQETQYF

J: TRBJ2-5
D: NA
size: NA
V: TRBV5-1
DNA: TGCGCCAGCAGCCTAGGGTTCACCCAGCGGGAGACCCAGTACTTC
CDR3: CASSLGFTQRETQYF

J: TRBJ2-7
D: NA
size: NA
V: TRBV7-2
DNA: TGTGCCAGCAGCCCCTACGCAGGGGCGCTCGAGCAGTACTTC
CDR3: CASSPYAGALEQYF

J: TRBJ1-5
D: NA
size: few
V: TRBV10-1
DNA: TGCGCCAGCAGTGAGTCCTTACAGGGAGGCAATCAGCCCCAGCATTTT
CDR3: CASSESLQGGNQPQHF

J: TRBJ2-3
D: NA
size: once
V: TRBV4-2
DNA: TGTGCCAGCAGCCAAGAAGGGTGGAGGACAGATACGCAGTATTTT
CDR3: CASSQEGWRTDTQYF

J: TRBJ2-7
D: TRBD1
size: NA
V: TRBV7-8
DNA: TGTGCCAGCAGCTTAGCGGGGGACAGGGGTTACGAGCAGTACTTC
CDR3: CASSLAGDRGYEQYF

J: TRBJ1-4
D: NA
size: NA
V: TRBV28
DNA: TGTGCCAGCAGGAGCAGGGAAAGCCCCTCGAATGAAAAACTGTTTTTT
CDR3: CASRSRESPSNEKLFF

J: TRBJ1-2
D: TRBD1
size: NA
V: TRBV9
DNA: TGTGCCAGCAGCGGAAGGGGGCCCGGCTACACCTTC
CDR3: CASSGRGPGYTF

J: TRBJ1-3
D: NA
size: NA
V: TRBV2
DNA: TGTGCCAGTGGAACAGGGACCTCTGGAAACACCATATATTTT
CDR3: CASGTGTSGNTIYF

J: TRBJ2-7
D: TRBD1
size: NA
V: TRBV2
DNA: TGTGCCAGCAGTGCTTTGAGAGGACAGGGGGCATACGAGCAGTACTTC
CDR3: CASSALRGQGAYEQYF

J: TRBJ1-2
D: TRBD1
size: NA
V: TRBV6-5
DNA: TGTGCCAGCAGTTACACCGGGACAGGGAACTATGGCTACACCTTC
CDR3: CASSYTGTGNYGYTF

J: TRBJ1-5
D: NA
size: NA
V: TRBV18
DNA: TGTGCCAGCTCACCGGGCGCGGGACAGCCCCAGCATTTT
CDR3: CASSPGAGQPQHF

J: TRBJ1-2
D: NA
size: NA
V: TRBV6-5
DNA: TGTGCCAGCAGTTACCGACTCGGATTAAACTATGGCTACCCCTTC
CDR3: CASSYRLGLNYGYPF

J: TRBJ2-7
D: TRBD1
size: once
V: TRBV6-1
DNA: TGTGCCAGCAGTGAAATGGGACAGACCTACGAGCAGTACTTC
CDR3: CASSEMGQTYEQYF

J: TRBJ1-1
D: TRBD1
size: once
V: TRBV7-9
DNA: TGTGCCAGCAGCTTGGGGACAGGGTCTTTCGCTGAAGCTTTCTTT
CDR3: CASSLGTGSFAEAFF

J: TRBJ2-2
D: NA
size: NA
V: TRBV10-3
DNA: TGTGCCATCAGCGGGGGGCTTAATTTGAACACCGGGGAGCTGTTTTTT
CDR3: CAISGGLNLNTGELFF